This paragraph covers one T cell receptor (beta chain) sequence. The V gene end was trimmed by 2 bases and the J gene end by 14 bases; junction bases not matched to a gene: 7. This CDR3 contains 13 residues. Germline loops: CDR1 MGHRA, CDR2 YSYEKL. The sample is drawn from a study of blood T cells in healthy people across ages. Next came a second PCR, run for roughly 6 to 11 cycles, which used a sample-barcoded 5' primer along with a J-beta primer mix. TCRdb recomputed calls from the 5' RACE reads with MiXCR, one row per CDR3 protein. The repertoire holds hundreds of thousands of distinct CDR3 sequences, 40% to 65% seen once, with roughly 12% in the top ten.

The receptor's source is an elderly woman in good health. The chain links TRBV4-1 to TRBJ2-1; 9 bases are shared with TRBD2. Source material: blood. CDR3 residues: CASSQTRLAVEFF. CDR3 nucleotide sequence: TGCGCCAGCAGCCAAACCCGACTAGCGGTTGAGTTCTTC.